This T cell receptor (beta chain) is from a study of CD8 T cells in ankylosing spondylitis. This clonotype was observed at least ten times. The target antigen is unknown. V dropped 6 bases and J dropped 10; count of bases not matched to a gene: 8. Germline CDR1 is KGHSH and CDR2 is LQKENI. The CDR3 runs 14 residues. The TCR beta libraries were generated through quantitative 5'-RACE incorporating molecular barcodes. TCRdb recomputed calls from the 5' RACE reads with MiXCR, one row per CDR3 protein. The sample lists 300,000 to 400,000 distinct CDR3 sequences, 20% to 25% occurring once. General study findings and limits: A TCR beta motif of eight highly homologous variants appeared characteristic of ankylosing spondylitis blood. A subset of motif variants has previously been described in the synovial fluid and blood of reactive arthritis. Within matched ankylosing spondylitis synovial fluid, disease-linked clones were reportedly significantly enriched.

Sequencing was done on a sample of blood, either unsorted or a sorted T cell fraction (not recorded which). The chain employs TRBV18 and TRBJ1-6; TRBD1 aligns across 8 bases. The clonotype comes from a male donor with ankylosing spondylitis. In DNA, the CDR3 is TGTGCCAGCTCGCTGGACAGGGCGGACTCACCCCTCCACTTT. Protein: CASSLDRADSPLHF.